Below, 27 T cell receptor beta chains from the same sample are listed, as sequenced in a study of blood T cell repertoires in COVID-19. Assay used: immunoSEQ multiplex PCR; TCRdb lists only in-frame clones, some missing. The profile covers roughly 180,000 clones, with over 65% appearing a single time and 3.5% to 5% taken by the ten largest. Sequenced sample: PBMCs or T cells enriched from blood (not recorded which). The receptor set was obtained from a woman between 45 and 60 years old who had recovered from COVID-19.

As regards this clone: The sample carries other DNA sequences with the same CDR3. The chain combines TRBV3-1 (or the pseudogene TRBV3-2) with TRBJ1-1, with D possibly matching TRBD1 (5 bases). Per germline, CDR1 LGHDT and CDR2 YNNKEL (reference sequence). V was cut by 1 base and J by 0 bases, with 6 bases left in between. This CDR3 spans 14 amino acids. CDR3 bases: TGTGCCAGCAGCCAAGGACAGTTGAACACTGAAGCTTTCTTT. Translating gives CASSQGQLNTEAFF.

This chain links TRBV9 with TRBJ2-2; 9 bases map to TRBD1. V dropped 3 bases and J dropped 4; count of bases not matched to a gene: 4. Germline CDR1 and CDR2: SGDLS and YYNGEE. This CDR3 has 15 amino acids. The CDR3 is CASSDGTGPTGELFF. The CDR3 DNA reads as TGTGCCAGCAGCGACGGGACAGGGCCCACCGGGGAGCTGTTTTTT.

The J gene is TRBJ1-1, the V gene TRBV10-3; D is unresolved. CDR3 size: 13 residues. Germline CDR1 is ENHRY and CDR2 is SYGVKD. The V end lost 5 bases, the J end lost 4 bases, and 11 bases lay between the germline ends. The CDR3 region has the DNA TGTGCCATCAGTACCACCGACACCACTGAAGCTTTCTTT. Translating gives CAISTTDTTEAFF.

The J gene is TRBJ2-1, the V gene TRBV27, with 7 nucleotides matching TRBD1. Trimming at V came to 7 bases and at J to 4 bases, leaving 4 bases not matched to a gene. This CDR3 has 13 residues. Germline V gene sequence: CDR1 MNHEY, CDR2 SMNVEV (reference sequence). This CDR3 reads CASTLRGYNEQFF. CDR3 bases: TGTGCCAGCACACTCAGGGGGTACAATGAGCAGTTCTTC.

The J gene is TRBJ1-1, the V gene TRBV27; no clear D. CDR3 length equals 13 residues. The germline V gene encodes CDR1 MNHEY and CDR2 SMNVEV (reference sequence). Trimming cost V 0 bases and J 6 bases, with 8 bases left between them. The DNA for the CDR3 is TGTGCCAGCAGTTTATCCTACCGGTCTGAAGCTTTCTTT. Residues: CASSLSYRSEAFF.

The J gene is TRBJ2-1, the V gene TRBV7-2, with a tentative D call TRBD2 (6 bases). This CDR3 is built from 15 residues. With 5 bases removed from V and 2 bases from J, the gap between germline ends came to 13 bases. Germline-derived CDR1 and CDR2 are SGHTA and FQGNSA. The CDR3 is CASSGGTATYNEQFF. CDR3 sequence (DNA): TGTGCCAGCAGCGGGGGGACTGCGACCTACAATGAGCAGTTCTTC.

Comment on this clone: An end of the junction does not agree with germline; a read error may underlie this. The chain combines TRBV28 with TRBJ2-1, with no clear D. The V gene's germline CDR1 is MDHEN and CDR2 SYDVKM. CDR3 length: 9 residues. The CDR3 protein is CASSLPPLF. CDR3 in DNA: TGTGCCAGCAGCCTACCCCCCCTCTTC.

V and J are TRBV24-1 and TRBJ1-3; D not certain. Trimming shortened V by 10 bases and J by 2 bases, and 5 bases separated the two germline ends. Per germline, CDR1 KGHDR and CDR2 SFDVKD. This CDR3 contains 11 residues. Written as DNA, the CDR3 is TGTGCCACTCAGGCTGGAAACACCATATATTTT. Protein sequence: CATQAGNTIYF.

The V call is TRBV7-3, the J call TRBJ2-3, with 10 bases fitting TRBD1. Germline CDR1 is SGHTA and CDR2 is FQGTGA. CDR3 size: 14 residues. J was trimmed by 6 bases and V by 4 bases; bases with no gene match: 4. The CDR3 DNA follows: TGTGCCAGCAGCTCAGGACAGGGGGGCGATACGCAGTATTTT. Protein: CASSSGQGGDTQYF.

This clone was observed once. The genes are TRBV28 and TRBJ1-1, with a tentative D call TRBD1 (5 bases). Germline V gene sequence: CDR1 MDHEN, CDR2 SYDVKM. V was clipped by 1 base and J by 7 bases, with 16 bases between them. CDR3 size: 15 residues. The CDR3 sequence is CASSLSQGWYGEAFF. CDR3 sequence (DNA): TGTGCCAGCAGTTTATCCCAGGGATGGTATGGTGAAGCTTTCTTT.

This clone was counted a few times. The chain links TRBV6-5 to TRBJ2-3, with 9 bases matching TRBD2. Trimming at V came to 4 bases and at J to 3 bases, leaving 5 bases not matched to a gene. CDR3 size: 15 residues. The germline V gene encodes CDR1 MNHEY and CDR2 SVGAGI. The CDR3 here is CASSSSSGVTDTQYF. The CDR3 DNA is TGTGCCAGCAGTTCTTCTAGCGGGGTTACAGATACGCAGTATTTT.

CDR3 residues: CASSRNTEAFF. The CDR3 DNA sequence: TGTGCCAGCAGTCGGAACACTGAAGCTTTCTTT. The chain has TRBV6-5 and TRBJ1-1; no clear D. CDR3 length: 11 residues. Per the germline V gene, CDR1 is MNHEY and CDR2 is SVGAGI. Trimming removed 5 bases from V and 1 base from J, with 2 bases in between.

V and J are TRBV5-6 and TRBJ1-1; 7 bases match TRBD1. Germline V gene data show CDR1 as SGHDT and CDR2 as YYEEEE. CDR3 size: 13 residues. With V trimmed by 4 bases and J by 10 bases, 10 bases remained unmatched. The CDR3 is CASSGIEGASAFF. The CDR3 DNA reads as TGTGCCAGCAGCGGAATTGAGGGGGCCTCAGCTTTCTTT.

This clone has more than one count but fewer than ten. The chain carries TRBV2 and TRBJ1-5; D may be TRBD1 (6 bases). The length of the CDR3 is 14 residues. V was shortened by 6 bases and J by 1 base, with 10 bases between the two germline ends. Germline V gene sequence: CDR1 SNHLY, CDR2 FYNNEI. The CDR3 DNA follows: TGTGCCAGCAGAGTAAGGGGGAGCAATCAGCCCCAGCATTTT. Translating gives CASRVRGSNQPQHF.

This chain uses TRBV5-1 with TRBJ1-6, with a tentative D call TRBD1 (6 bases). Between the trimmed V and J ends, which lost 5 bases and 8 bases, there was a span of 14 bases. The CDR3 length is 14 residues. Germline CDR1 reads SGHRS; CDR2 reads YFSETQ. DNA for the CDR3: TGCGCCAGCAGGCCAGGGGAGACGGATTCACCCCTCCACTTT. Its protein product is CASRPGETDSPLHF. Looking up the rest from reference TRBV5-1 and TRBJ1-6 gives the full variable domain: KAGVTQTPRYLIKTRGQQVTLSCSPISGHRSVSWYQQTPGQGLQFLFEYFSETQRNKGNFPGRFSGRQFSNSRSEMNVSTLELGDSALYLCASRPGETDSPLHFGNGTRLTVT.

The genes are TRBV7-9 and TRBJ1-6; 10 positions match TRBD1. V dropped 3 bases and J dropped 7; count of bases not matched to a gene: 3. There are 15 residues in the CDR3. Germline assignment: CDR1 SEHNR and CDR2 FQNEAQ (reference sequence). The CDR3 here is CASSLGGQGNSPLHF. The CDR3 region has the DNA TGTGCCAGCAGCTTGGGGGGACAGGGGAATTCACCCCTCCACTTT.

The V call is TRBV6-5, the J call TRBJ2-5; 8 bases are shared with TRBD1. Losses at the gene ends were 5 bases for V and 4 bases for J; bases not matched to a gene: 6. Looked up from germline, CDR1 is MNHEY and CDR2 is SVGAGI. The CDR3 contains 14 residues. CDR3 sequence (DNA): TGTGCCAGCAGTACCTTGGACAGGGTAGAGACCCAGTACTTC. It is translated as CASSTLDRVETQYF.

This clone was observed once. The rearrangement joins TRBV19 to TRBJ1-1; no definite D call. Germline-derived CDR1 and CDR2 are LNHDA and SQIVND (reference sequence). The V end lost 10 bases, the J end lost 2 bases, and 14 bases lay between the germline ends. The CDR3 spans 13 residues. Here the CDR3 DNA reads TGTGCCACTGCAGAGGAGATTAACACTGAAGCTTTCTTT. This encodes CATAEEINTEAFF.

This rearrangement joins TRBV6-5 to TRBJ1-1; D is perhaps TRBD1 (6 bases). The CDR3 spans 14 residues. V lost 2 bases and J 4 bases, leaving 11 bases between the germline ends. Looked up from germline, CDR1 is MNHEY and CDR2 is SVGAGI. The CDR3 bases are TGTGCCAGCAGTTACAAAACAGGGAGCACTGAAGCTTTCTTT. It specifies CASSYKTGSTEAFF.

The chain employs TRBV2 and TRBJ2-1, with 15 bases lining up with TRBD2. The germline V gene encodes CDR1 SNHLY and CDR2 FYNNEI. This CDR3 is 20 amino acids long. V trimming: 5 bases; J trimming: 0 bases; junction bases outside the gene matches: 11. CDR3 nucleotide sequence: TGTGCCAGCAGTCGACCCGGGACTAGCGGGGGGTCAAGCTCCTACAATGAGCAGTTCTTC. Residues: CASSRPGTSGGSSSYNEQFF.

The chain has TRBV24-1 and TRBJ2-1, with TRBD2 matching over 11 bases. Germline V gives CDR1 KGHDR, CDR2 SFDVKD. V dropped 4 bases and J dropped 8; count of bases not matched to a gene: 9. The CDR3 totals 16 residues. In DNA, the CDR3 is TGTGCCACCAGTGACCCGACTAGCGGGGCGGTCGATGAGCAGTTCTTC. Translated, it gives CATSDPTSGAVDEQFF.

V usage is TRBV5-5 and J usage is TRBJ1-3, with TRBD1 identical over 9 bases. Trimming took 4 bases from V and 4 from J; bases not matched to a gene: 9. Germline lookup yields CDR1 SGHKS and CDR2 YYEKEE (reference sequence). The CDR3 is 16 residues long. The CDR3 is CASSPYGQGFGNTIYF. The DNA for the CDR3 is TGTGCCAGCAGCCCCTATGGACAGGGGTTCGGAAACACCATATATTTT.

V usage is TRBV7-2 and J usage is TRBJ1-3; TRBD1 might be the D (5 bases). Trimming shortened V by 2 bases and J by 4 bases, and 15 bases separated the two germline ends. This CDR3 is 16 amino acids long. Germline V gene data show CDR1 as SGHTA and CDR2 as FQGNSA. DNA for the CDR3: TGTGCCAGCAGCTTAATGAGTCCAGGGCTAGGAAACACCATATATTTT. It yields the protein CASSLMSPGLGNTIYF.

CDR3 sequence reads: CASSLRQGRDGYTF. CDR3 coding DNA: TGTGCCAGCAGTCTCCGACAGGGCCGGGATGGCTACACCTTC. This chain links TRBV27 with TRBJ1-2; TRBD1 matches at 7 bases. With 5 bases clipped from V and 6 bases from J, the junction kept 9 bases outside the gene matches. The CDR3 consists of 14 residues. Germline CDR1 MNHEY, CDR2 SMNVEV (reference sequence).

V gene TRBV19 combines with J gene TRBJ1-1, with 8 bases that match TRBD1. Germline V gene sequence: CDR1 LNHDA, CDR2 SQIVND (reference sequence). This CDR3 comprises 15 residues. V shed 5 bases, J shed 3 bases, and the junction held 8 bases outside the gene matches. CDR3 protein: CASSFSGTGYTEAFF. The CDR3 DNA reads as TGTGCCAGTAGTTTCTCCGGGACAGGTTACACTGAAGCTTTCTTT.

V gene TRBV14 combines with J gene TRBJ2-1, with 8 bases matching TRBD2. There are 15 residues in the CDR3. The ends lost 4 bases at V and 8 bases at J; junction bases unmatched: 10. The V gene's germline CDR1 is SGHDN and CDR2 FVKESK. The CDR3 protein is CASSPLAGLQYEQFF. CDR3 DNA sequence: TGTGCCAGCAGCCCCTTAGCGGGGCTCCAGTATGAGCAGTTCTTC. Using reference TRBV14 and TRBJ2-1 for the parts outside the CDR3, the full variable domain is EAGVTQFPSHSVIEKGQTVTLRCDPISGHDNLYWYRRVMGKEIKFLLHFVKESKQDESGMPNNRFLAERTGGTYSTLKVQPAELEDSGVYFCASSPLAGLQYEQFFGPGTRLTVL.

This sequence joins TRBV21-1 and TRBJ2-5; the DNA was not compared with TRBD1, the D call given in the table. TRBV21-1 is a pseudogene. CDR3 length: 17 residues. CDR3 region: CASSPSGQGAHKETQYF. The CDR3 DNA reads TGTGCCAGCAGCCCATCCGGGCAGGGGGCGCATAAAGAGACCCAGTACTTC.